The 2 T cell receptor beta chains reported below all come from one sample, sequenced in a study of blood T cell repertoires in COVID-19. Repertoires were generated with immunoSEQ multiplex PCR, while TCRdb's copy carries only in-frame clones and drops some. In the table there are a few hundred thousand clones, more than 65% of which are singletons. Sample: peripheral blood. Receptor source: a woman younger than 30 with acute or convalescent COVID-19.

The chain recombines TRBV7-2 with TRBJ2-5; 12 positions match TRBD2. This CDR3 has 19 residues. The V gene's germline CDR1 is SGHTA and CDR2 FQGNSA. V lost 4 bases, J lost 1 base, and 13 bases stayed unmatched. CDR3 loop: CASSSRDRGLAGRQETQYF. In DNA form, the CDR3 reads TGTGCCAGCAGCTCTCGGGATCGTGGACTAGCGGGACGCCAAGAGACCCAGTACTTC. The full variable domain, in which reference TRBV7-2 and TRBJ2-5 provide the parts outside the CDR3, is GAGVSQSPSNKVTEKGKDVELRCDPISGHTALYWYRQSLGQGLEFLIYFQGNSAPDKSGLPSDRFSAERTGGSVSTLTIQRTQQEDSAVYLCASSSRDRGLAGRQETQYFGPGTRLLVL.

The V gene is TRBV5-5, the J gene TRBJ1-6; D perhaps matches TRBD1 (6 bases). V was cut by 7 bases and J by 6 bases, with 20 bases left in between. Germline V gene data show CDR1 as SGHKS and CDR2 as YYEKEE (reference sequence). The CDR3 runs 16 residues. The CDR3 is CASGYRVFFGNSPLHF. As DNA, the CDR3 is TGTGCCAGCGGATACAGGGTTTTTTTCGGTAATTCACCCCTCCACTTT.